Listed below are T cell receptor beta chains from one sample, sequenced in a study of blood T cell repertoires in COVID-19. Sequenced by immunoSEQ multiplex PCR; TCRdb stores in-frame clones only, minus some. The sample lists hundreds of thousands of clones; approximately 80% were seen once. The sequencing input was peripheral blood. Source of these receptors: an elderly man with acute or convalescent COVID-19. The CDR3 runs from the conserved cysteine through the conserved F or W. Each record gives: clone size, J gene, V gene, D gene, CDR3 DNA, CDR3 protein. The D gene is left open where the match is weak. Clone sizes are given selectively: once, few, many, or a class where the clone is expanded.

once | TRBJ2-6 | TRBV29-1 | - | TGCAGCGTTGAGACCGGGCAGGGAAAGACCAACGTCCTGACTTTC | CSVETGQGKTNVLTF
- | TRBJ1-6 | TRBV6-6 | - | TGTGCCAGCTCTCTGGGAGTGTTGGCCCTCCACTTT | CASSLGVLALHF
few | TRBJ1-1 | TRBV9 | TRBD1 | TGTGCCAGCAGCGGGCGACAGGGGGTGGGGAACACTGAAGCTTTCTTT | CASSGRQGVGNTEAFF
- | TRBJ2-3 | TRBV18 | - | TGTGCCAGCTCACCCCCCGGACTAGATACGCAGTATTTT | CASSPPGLDTQYF
- | TRBJ2-1 | TRBV18 | TRBD2 | TGTGCCAGCTCACCTCGGACTAGCCCCCGAAACAATGAGCAGTTCTTC | CASSPRTSPRNNEQFF
- | TRBJ2-3 | TRBV7-8 | TRBD2 | TGTGCCAGCAGCGTAGCCCGACTAGCGGGTGGAGATACGCAGTATTTT | CASSVARLAGGDTQYF
- | TRBJ2-7 | TRBV18 | - | TGTGCCAGCTCACTACAGGGATACGAGCAGTACTTC | CASSLQGYEQYF
few | TRBJ2-4 | TRBV15 | - | TGTGCCACCAGAATGGACAGAAACATTCAGTACTTC | CATRMDRNIQYF
- | TRBJ2-7 | TRBV2 | TRBD1 | TGTGCCAGCAGTGAATATAGGACAGGGGTCGGGGAGCAGTACTTC | CASSEYRTGVGEQYF
few | TRBJ2-7 | TRBV30 | - | TGTGCCTGGAGTCCCGGAATCGGGGGAGGTTTCGGCGAGCAGTACTTC | CAWSPGIGGGFGEQYF
- | TRBJ1-1 | TRBV6-6 | - | TGTGCCAGCCACTCTGAGGCGCTGAACACTGAAGCTTTCTTT | CASHSEALNTEAFF
- | TRBJ1-5 | TRBV6-6 | - | TGTGCCAGCAGTTGGTCGGGGTTCCTATCGGGGCCCCAGCATTTT | CASSWSGFLSGPQHF
- | TRBJ2-3 | TRBV7-2 | TRBD2 | TGTGCCAGCAGCTTAGGACTAGCGGGGTACCGGCAGTATTTT | CASSLGLAGYRQYF
- | TRBJ1-2 | TRBV7-9 | TRBD1 | TGTGCCAGCAGCGACCGACAGGGACGAGACTATGGCTACACCTTC | CASSDRQGRDYGYTF
- | TRBJ1-3 | TRBV19 | - | TGTGCCAGCGCAGGGAAAGTCGCTGGAAACACCATATATTTT | CASAGKVAGNTIYF
- | TRBJ2-7 | TRBV6-5 | - | TGTGCCAGCAGTTACTCGGAAGGGGGGGCCTACGAGCAGTACTTC | CASSYSEGGAYEQYF
- | TRBJ2-7 | TRBV30 | - | TGTGCCTGGAGTCGGAGTCTCGAGCAGTACTTC | CAWSRSLEQYF
- | TRBJ1-2 | TRBV6-6 | TRBD1 | TGTGCCAGCAGTTCCTGGGACAGAGGATCTAACTATGGCTACACCTTC | CASSSWDRGSNYGYTF
- | TRBJ2-5 | TRBV24-1 | - | TGTGCCACCAGTGATTCGACAGAGGAGAGGTCCCAGTACTTC | CATSDSTEERSQYF
- | TRBJ1-6 | TRBV19 | - | TGTGCCAGTAGTATAGATACAGTTTCACCCCTCCACTTT | CASSIDTVSPLHF
- | TRBJ1-2 | TRBV7-9 | TRBD1 | TGTGCCAGCAGCCCCCAGCCCAGGACAGGGGGCGCAAGCTATGGCTACACCTTC | CASSPQPRTGGASYGYTF
- | TRBJ2-3 | TRBV10-1 | TRBD2 | TGCGCCAGCAGTGAGTCCCCCAGCGGGGGGGTCACAGATACGCAGTATTTT | CASSESPSGGVTDTQYF
- | TRBJ2-5 | TRBV6-5 | TRBD1 | TGTGCCAGCAGGGGTCAGGGGGCGGGAGAGACCCAGTACTTC | CASRGQGAGETQYF
- | TRBJ1-2 | TRBV3-1/TRBV3-2 | - | TGTGCCAGCAGCCAAGTAGACAGCAACTATGGCTACACCTTC | CASSQVDSNYGYTF
- | TRBJ2-1 | TRBV5-1 | TRBD1 | TGCGCCAGCAGCCCGGGACAGGGGAACTACAATGAGCAGTTCTTC | CASSPGQGNYNEQFF